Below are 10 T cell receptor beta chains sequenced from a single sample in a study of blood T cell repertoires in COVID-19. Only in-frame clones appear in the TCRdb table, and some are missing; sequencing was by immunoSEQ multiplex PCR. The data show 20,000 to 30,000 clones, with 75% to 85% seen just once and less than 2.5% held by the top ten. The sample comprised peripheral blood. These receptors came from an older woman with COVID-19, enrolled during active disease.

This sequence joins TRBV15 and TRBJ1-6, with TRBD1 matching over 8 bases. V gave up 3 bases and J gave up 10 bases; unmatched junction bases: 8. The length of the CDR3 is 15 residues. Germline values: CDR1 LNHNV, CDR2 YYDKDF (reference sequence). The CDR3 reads CATSRDQGAESPLHF. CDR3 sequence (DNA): TGTGCCACCAGCAGGGATCAGGGGGCGGAGTCACCCCTCCACTTT.

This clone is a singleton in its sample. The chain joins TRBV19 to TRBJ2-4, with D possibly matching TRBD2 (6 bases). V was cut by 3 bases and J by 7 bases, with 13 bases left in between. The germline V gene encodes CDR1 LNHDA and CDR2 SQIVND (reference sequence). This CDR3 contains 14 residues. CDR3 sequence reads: CASSIRGSSNIQYF. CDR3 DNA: TGTGCCAGTAGTATCCGGGGGAGTAGTAACATTCAGTACTTC. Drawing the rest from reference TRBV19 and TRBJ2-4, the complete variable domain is DGGITQSPKYLFRKEGQNVTLSCEQNLNHDAMYWYRQDPGQGLRLIYYSQIVNDFQKGDIAEGYSVSREKKESFPLTVTSAQKNPTAFYLCASSIRGSSNIQYFGAGTRLSVL.

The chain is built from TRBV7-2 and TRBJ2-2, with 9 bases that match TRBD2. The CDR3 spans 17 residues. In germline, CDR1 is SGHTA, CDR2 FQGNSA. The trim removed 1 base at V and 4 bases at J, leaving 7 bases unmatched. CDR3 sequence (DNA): TGTGCCAGCAGCTTAGGTAGACTAGCGGTAACCACCGGGGAGCTGTTTTTT. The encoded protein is CASSLGRLAVTTGELFF.

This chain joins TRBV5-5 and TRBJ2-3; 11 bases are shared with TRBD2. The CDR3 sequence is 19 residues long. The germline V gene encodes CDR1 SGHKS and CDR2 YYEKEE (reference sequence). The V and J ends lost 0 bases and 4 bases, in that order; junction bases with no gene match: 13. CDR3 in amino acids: CASSLAIPYPGLAADTQYF. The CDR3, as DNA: TGTGCCAGCAGCTTGGCGATCCCCTATCCGGGACTAGCGGCAGATACGCAGTATTTT.

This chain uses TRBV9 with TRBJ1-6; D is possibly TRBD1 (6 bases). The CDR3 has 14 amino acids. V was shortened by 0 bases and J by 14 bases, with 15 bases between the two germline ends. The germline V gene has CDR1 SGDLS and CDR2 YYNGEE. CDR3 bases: TGTGCCAGCAGCGTAGAGGAGGGGAGGGGGTCCCTCCACTTT. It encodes CASSVEEGRGSLHF.

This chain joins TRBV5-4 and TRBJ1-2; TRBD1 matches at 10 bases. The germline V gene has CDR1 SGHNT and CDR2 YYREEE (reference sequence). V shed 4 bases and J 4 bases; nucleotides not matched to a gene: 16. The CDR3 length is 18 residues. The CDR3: CASSPLLYGTGVGYGYTF. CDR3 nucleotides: TGTGCCAGCAGCCCCCTTCTTTACGGGACAGGGGTGGGCTATGGCTACACCTTC.

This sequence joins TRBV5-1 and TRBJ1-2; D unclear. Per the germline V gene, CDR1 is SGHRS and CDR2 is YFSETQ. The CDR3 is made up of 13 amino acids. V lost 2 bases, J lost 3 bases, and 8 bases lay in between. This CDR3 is CASSFDGDYGYTF. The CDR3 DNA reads TGCGCCAGCAGCTTCGACGGGGACTATGGCTACACCTTC.

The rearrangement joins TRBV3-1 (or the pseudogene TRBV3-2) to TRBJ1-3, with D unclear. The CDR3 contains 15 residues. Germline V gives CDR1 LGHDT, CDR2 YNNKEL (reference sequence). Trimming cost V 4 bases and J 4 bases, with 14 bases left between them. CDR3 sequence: CASSRPPGAGNTIYF. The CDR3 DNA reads TGTGCCAGCAGCCGACCCCCGGGAGCGGGAAACACCATATATTTT.

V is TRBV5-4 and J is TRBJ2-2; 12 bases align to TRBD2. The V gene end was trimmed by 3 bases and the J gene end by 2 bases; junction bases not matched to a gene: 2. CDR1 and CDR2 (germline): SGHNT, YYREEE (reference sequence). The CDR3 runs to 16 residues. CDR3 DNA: TGTGCCAGCAGCTCCGGACTAGCGGGAAACACCGGGGAGCTGTTTTTT. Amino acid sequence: CASSSGLAGNTGELFF. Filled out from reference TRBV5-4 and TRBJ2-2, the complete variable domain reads ETGVTQSPTHLIKTRGQQVTLRCSSQSGHNTVSWYQQALGQGPQFIFQYYREEENGRGNFPPRFSGLQFPNYSSELNVNALELDDSALYLCASSSGLAGNTGELFFGEGSRLTVL.

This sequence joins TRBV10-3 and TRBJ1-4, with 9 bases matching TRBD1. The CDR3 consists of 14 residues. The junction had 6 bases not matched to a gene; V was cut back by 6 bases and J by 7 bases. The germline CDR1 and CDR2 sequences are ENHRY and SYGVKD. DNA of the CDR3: TGTGCCATCAGCACGGACAGGGGTCGTGAAAAACTGTTTTTT. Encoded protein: CAISTDRGREKLFF.